The 32 T cell receptor beta chains below all came from one sample that was sequenced in a study of T cells after yellow fever vaccination. TCRdb re-analysed the 5' RACE reads in MiXCR, keeping a single row per CDR3 protein. The data hold approximately 250,000 distinct CDR3 sequences, with more than 3.5% observed a single time. Material: PBMCs, obtained 15 days after the yellow fever booster vaccination. The receptors come from a man younger than 35 who received the YFV17D yellow fever vaccine.

This clonotype came up many times. The chain links TRBV20-1 to TRBJ1-1, with 7 bases identical to TRBD1. From germline, CDR1 is DFQATT and CDR2 SNEGSKA (reference sequence). The trim removed 6 bases at V and 3 bases at J, leaving 4 bases unmatched. This CDR3 comprises 12 residues. The CDR3, as DNA: TGCAGTGCGAGACAGGGAGACACTGAAGCTTTCTTT. Translation: CSARQGDTEAFF.

In this sample, this clonotype turned up many times. The chain employs TRBV25-1 and TRBJ2-1, with D possibly TRBD2 on 7 matching bases. CDR3 length: 15 amino acids. With 3 bases removed from V and 9 bases from J, the gap between germline ends came to 18 bases. CDR1 MGHDK and CDR2 SYGVNS come from the germline V gene. The CDR3 loop reads CASSDPGGGAFEQFF. The CDR3 nucleotides read TGTGCCAGCAGTGACCCCGGAGGGGGGGCGTTTGAGCAGTTCTTC.

Ten or more counts support this clonotype. The CDR3 spells CASSERGHADTQYF. The CDR3 nucleotides are TGTGCCAGCAGTGAGAGGGGCCACGCAGATACGCAGTATTTT. This rearrangement joins TRBV2 to TRBJ2-3; the D call may be TRBD1 or TRBD2 (5 bases each). V lost 3 bases and J 4 bases, leaving 11 bases between the germline ends. Germline V gives CDR1 SNHLY, CDR2 FYNNEI. The CDR3 is 14 residues long.

This clonotype has a count of ten or more. The genes are TRBV7-9 and TRBJ1-1; D remains ambiguous. This CDR3 contains 13 residues. The germline V and J ends were trimmed by 1 base and 6 bases, with 9 bases remaining between them. Germline CDR1 reads SEHNR; CDR2 reads FQNEAQ (reference sequence). Here the CDR3 reads CASSLGAVPEAFF. CDR3 DNA: TGTGCCAGCAGCTTAGGGGCAGTCCCTGAAGCTTTCTTT.

This clonotype was seen at least ten times. V usage is TRBV18 and J usage is TRBJ2-2; D call uncertain. This CDR3 is 15 amino acids long. Germline CDR1 and CDR2: KGHSH and LQKENI. Trimming shortened V by 1 base and J by 0 bases, and 6 bases separated the two germline ends. DNA for the CDR3: TGTGCCAGCTCACCACAGGTAGCGAACACCGGGGAGCTGTTTTTT. Translating it yields CASSPQVANTGELFF.

This clonotype showed up many times. This sequence joins TRBV7-6 and TRBJ2-1; D call uncertain. The germline V gene encodes CDR1 SGHVS and CDR2 FNYEAQ. The CDR3 has 12 residues. Trimming stripped 5 bases from V and 4 bases from J, with 6 bases between. The CDR3 protein is CASSRPYNEQFF. The CDR3 region has the DNA TGTGCCAGCAGCCGACCTTACAATGAGCAGTTCTTC.

Many counts were recorded for this clonotype. The chain combines TRBV28 with TRBJ1-2; D is uncertain. CDR1 is MDHEN, CDR2 SYDVKM, per germline. The CDR3 has 11 amino acids. The CDR3 region has the DNA TGTGCGTCGGGCGGTTCCTATGGCTACACCTTC. It is translated as CASGGSYGYTF.

This clonotype appeared many times. The genes are TRBV5-1 and TRBJ1-2; D is ambiguous. CDR1 SGHRS and CDR2 YFSETQ come from the germline V gene. Trimming pared 1 base from V and 3 bases from J, leaving 10 bases between. The CDR3 runs 14 residues. DNA for the CDR3: TGCGCCAGCAGCTTGATCGGCGGAGACTATGGCTACACCTTC. Protein sequence: CASSLIGGDYGYTF.

At least ten counts were recorded for this clonotype. The chain uses TRBV10-3 and TRBJ1-6; D unresolved. Germline CDR1 is ENHRY and CDR2 is SYGVKD. V was trimmed by 6 bases and J by 7 bases, leaving 10 bases between them. The CDR3 is made up of 13 amino acids. The CDR3 sequence is CAIRNRTNSPLHF. The DNA of the CDR3 is TGTGCCATCAGGAATCGAACCAATTCACCCCTCCACTTT.

This clonotype was counted ten times or more. V gene TRBV5-1 combines with J gene TRBJ2-5; weak D call: TRBD1 (5 bases). Germline V gene sequence: CDR1 SGHRS, CDR2 YFSETQ. With 1 base removed from V and 1 base from J, the gap between germline ends came to 11 bases. The CDR3 is 15 residues long. CDR3 coding DNA: TGCGCCAGCAGCTTGAATCGTAGGGGCCAAGAGACCCAGTACTTC. Translating gives CASSLNRRGQETQYF.

There are many counts of this clonotype. This CDR3 is CASSPAQGYEQYV. CDR3 DNA: TGCGCCAGCAGCCCCGCGCAGGGCTACGAGCAGTACGTC. The rearrangement joins TRBV4-3 to TRBJ2-7; possibly TRBD1 for D (5 bases). The CDR3 length is 13 residues. Trimming stripped 4 bases from V and 3 bases from J, with 10 bases between. Germline V gene data show CDR1 as LGHNA and CDR2 as YSLEER.

This clonotype occurred many times. The chain combines TRBV7-9 with TRBJ2-7; 7 bases map to TRBD1. The V gene's germline CDR1 is SEHNR and CDR2 FQNEAQ (reference sequence). The CDR3 consists of 14 residues. V trimming: 5 bases; J trimming: 3 bases; junction bases outside the gene matches: 7. Written as DNA, the CDR3 is TGTGCCAGCAGCCACCCGGGACAGCTCTACGAGCAGTACTTC. It translates to CASSHPGQLYEQYF.

This clonotype was picked up many times. The rearrangement uses TRBV12-3 or TRBV12-4 and TRBJ2-5, with D perhaps given as TRBD1 or TRBD2 (5 bases each). V shed 3 bases and J shed 4 bases, with 15 bases lying between them. This CDR3 has 15 amino acids. CDR3 protein: CASSFPRGALETQYF. As DNA, the CDR3 is TGTGCCAGCAGTTTCCCGCGAGGGGCCCTAGAGACCCAGTACTTC.

This clonotype has at least ten counts. The V and J genes are TRBV28 and TRBJ1-4; 9 bases fit TRBD1. The CDR3 contains 12 residues. Trimming removed 10 bases from V and 5 bases from J; junction bases left unmatched: 2. CDR1 and CDR2 (germline): MDHEN, SYDVKM. The CDR3 loop reads CATQGANEKLFF. CDR3 in DNA: TGTGCCACACAGGGGGCGAATGAAAAACTGTTTTTT.

This clonotype was found many times. The chain employs TRBV14 and TRBJ2-1; 9 bases are a match to TRBD2. Germline assignment: CDR1 SGHDN and CDR2 FVKESK. V shed 0 bases and J 7 bases; nucleotides not matched to a gene: 7. This CDR3 has 16 residues. CDR3 in DNA: TGTGCCAGCAGCCAAGATTTGCTAGCGGGGTGGAATGAGCAGTTCTTC. This gives the protein CASSQDLLAGWNEQFF.

The sample holds many counts of this clonotype. The gene calls are TRBV7-6 and TRBJ2-3; tentatively, D is TRBD1 (6 bases). Trimming removed 5 bases at V and 0 bases at J, with 15 bases between. This CDR3 comprises 16 residues. Germline-derived CDR1 and CDR2 are SGHVS and FNYEAQ. This CDR3 is CASSPWQGTSTDTQYF. The CDR3 coding sequence is TGTGCCAGCAGCCCCTGGCAGGGGACCAGCACAGATACGCAGTATTTT.

The J gene is TRBJ1-6, the V gene TRBV3-1, with D maybe TRBD1 (5 bases). CDR3 length equals 12 residues. Germline CDR1 and CDR2: LGHDT and YNNKEL (reference sequence). V shed 0 bases and J shed 12 bases, with 6 bases lying between them. DNA for the CDR3: TGTGCCAGCAGCCAAGAAAGGGGACCCCTCCACTTT. Protein sequence: CASSQERGPLHF.

This clonotype has more than one count but fewer than ten. The chain links TRBV6-6 to TRBJ1-1; 9 bases are a match to TRBD1. From germline, CDR1 is MNHNY and CDR2 SVGAGI (reference sequence). After removal of 11 bases from V and 0 bases from J, the junction contained 10 bases not matched to a gene. The CDR3 has 15 amino acids. The CDR3 bases are TGTGCCTGCACCGGGACAGGGCCCGTGAACACTGAAGCTTTCTTT. Encoded protein: CACTGTGPVNTEAFF.

At least ten counts were recorded for this clonotype. This chain joins TRBV19 and TRBJ1-5; 10 bases match TRBD1. This CDR3 has 15 residues. Germline values: CDR1 LNHDA, CDR2 SQIVND (reference sequence). After removal of 5 bases from V and 6 bases from J, the junction contained 7 bases not matched to a gene. This CDR3 reads CASSGTGARSQPQHF. As DNA, the CDR3 is TGTGCCAGTAGTGGGACAGGGGCGCGTAGTCAGCCCCAGCATTTT. The full variable domain, completed using reference TRBV19 and TRBJ1-5, is DGGITQSPKYLFRKEGQNVTLSCEQNLNHDAMYWYRQDPGQGLRLIYYSQIVNDFQKGDIAEGYSVSREKKESFPLTVTSAQKNPTAFYLCASSGTGARSQPQHFGDGTRLSIL.

This clonotype was recorded at least ten times. V is TRBV28 and J is TRBJ1-1; possible D gene TRBD1, 5 bases. The length of the CDR3 is 14 residues. The germline V gene encodes CDR1 MDHEN and CDR2 SYDVKM. The V end was cut by 5 bases, the J end by 3 bases, with 13 bases between. The CDR3 sequence is CASSPGDRDTEAFF. The CDR3 DNA is TGTGCCAGCAGTCCGGGGGACCGCGACACTGAAGCTTTCTTT.

This clonotype showed up many times. This sequence joins TRBV2 and TRBJ2-2; D perhaps matches TRBD1 (5 bases). Germline assignment: CDR1 SNHLY and CDR2 FYNNEI. V was shortened by 1 base and J by 0 bases, with 9 bases between the two germline ends. This CDR3 region has 16 residues. The CDR3 here is CASSEEGRANTGELFF. For the CDR3, the DNA is TGTGCCAGCAGTGAAGAAGGCAGGGCGAACACCGGGGAGCTGTTTTTT.

This clonotype came up many times. The DNA of the CDR3 is TGTGCCAGCACTGGAGGAGGCGGGAGCTATGGCTACACCTTC. It codes for CASTGGGGSYGYTF. This chain uses TRBV28 with TRBJ1-2; D uncertain. V lost 7 bases and J lost 4, with 16 bases in between. The CDR3 runs to 14 residues. Germline CDR1 MDHEN, CDR2 SYDVKM.

This clonotype was picked up many times. The CDR3 region has the DNA TGTGCCAGCAGCTTGGTAGTAGGTGGAAACACCATATATTTT. Protein: CASSLVVGGNTIYF. The rearrangement links TRBV5-6 to TRBJ1-3; D uncertain. The V gene's germline CDR1 is SGHDT and CDR2 YYEEEE. This CDR3 is built from 14 residues. The ends were cut back, 0 bases at V and 3 bases at J, with 7 bases in the middle.

There are many counts of this clonotype. J is TRBJ1-1 and V is TRBV20-1; D is possibly TRBD1 (6 bases). With 2 bases removed from V and 5 bases from J, the gap between germline ends came to 15 bases. This CDR3 is built from 14 residues. Germline V gives CDR1 DFQATT, CDR2 SNEGSKA (reference sequence). The CDR3 here is CSARPPGARTEAFF. CDR3 DNA: TGCAGTGCTAGACCCCCGGGGGCAAGGACTGAAGCTTTCTTT.

This clonotype was counted many times. This sequence joins TRBV4-1 and TRBJ1-2, with D possibly TRBD1 on 6 matching bases. The V gene lost 1 base and the J gene lost 4 bases, with 16 bases spanning the gap. CDR3 length equals 16 residues. CDR1 and CDR2 (germline): MGHRA, YSYEKL. The CDR3 region is CASSQGPGELFYGYTF. DNA of the CDR3: TGCGCCAGCAGCCAAGGCCCAGGGGAGTTGTTCTATGGCTACACCTTC.

This clonotype was seen a handful of times. The J gene is TRBJ2-1, the V gene TRBV12-3 or TRBV12-4; 7 bases match TRBD2. This CDR3 comprises 18 residues. The V segment lost 3 bases and the J segment 8 bases; nucleotides outside the gene matches: 19. The CDR3, as DNA: TGTGCCAGCAGTTTCAATTGGGGGGGGGACTCGGCGGGCCATGAGCAGTTCTTC. This sequence encodes CASSFNWGGDSAGHEQFF.

This clonotype was counted between two and nine times. CDR3 residues: CASSLAGGFLDTQYF. For the CDR3, the DNA is TGTGCCAGCAGCTTAGCGGGGGGGTTCTTAGATACGCAGTATTTT. The chain is built from TRBV7-2 and TRBJ2-3; 7 bases line up with TRBD2. Trimming cost V 0 bases and J 5 bases; bases outside gene matches: 5. The germline gives CDR1 SGHTA, CDR2 FQGNSA. The CDR3 runs 15 residues. The full variable domain, its missing parts supplied by reference TRBV7-2 and TRBJ2-3, is GAGVSQSPSNKVTEKGKDVELRCDPISGHTALYWYRQSLGQGLEFLIYFQGNSAPDKSGLPSDRFSAERTGGSVSTLTIQRTQQEDSAVYLCASSLAGGFLDTQYFGPGTRLTVL.

Many counts were recorded for this clonotype. The V gene is TRBV5-1, the J gene TRBJ1-2, with D perhaps TRBD1 (6 bases). Germline CDR1 SGHRS, CDR2 YFSETQ. The CDR3 has 14 amino acids. Between the trimmed V and J ends, which lost 0 bases and 8 bases, there was a span of 14 bases. CDR3 nucleotide sequence: TGCGCCAGCAGCTTGGGTTTACAGGGAAGCGGCTACACCTTC. Its translation: CASSLGLQGSGYTF.

This clonotype was counted many times. The chain carries TRBV7-2 and TRBJ2-2; D remains unclear. The germline CDR1 and CDR2 sequences are SGHTA and FQGNSA. Trimming pared 4 bases from V and 7 bases from J, leaving 16 bases between. This CDR3 region has 15 residues. CDR3 in DNA: TGTGCCAGCAGCTACGTTGCCCCTTGGGGCGGGGAGCTGTTTTTT. Translation: CASSYVAPWGGELFF.

This clonotype was recorded many times. The chain employs TRBV12-3 or TRBV12-4 and TRBJ2-7; 8 nucleotides line up with TRBD2. After removal of 2 bases from V and 2 bases from J, the junction contained 8 bases not matched to a gene. The CDR3 runs to 16 residues. CDR3 coding DNA: TGTGCCAGCAGTTTAAGCCAGAGCGGGGGAACCTACGAGCAGTACTTC. Translation: CASSLSQSGGTYEQYF.

This clonotype has a count of ten or more. DNA for the CDR3: TGCGCCAGCAGCCCCATGCTCCAGGGCACGGAGACCCAGTACTTC. This codes for CASSPMLQGTETQYF. The V gene is TRBV4-1, the J gene TRBJ2-5; possibly TRBD1 for D (5 bases). The V end was cut by 4 bases, the J end by 5 bases, with 17 bases between. The CDR3 covers 15 residues. The germline V gene encodes CDR1 MGHRA and CDR2 YSYEKL.

This clonotype was detected ten times or more. The chain is built from TRBV5-4 and TRBJ2-2; 7 nucleotides agree with TRBD1. V lost 4 bases and J lost 4; bases outside the gene matches: 7. CDR3 length equals 15 residues. Germline CDR1 is SGHNT and CDR2 is YYREEE (reference sequence). The CDR3 nucleotides are TGTGCCAGCAGCGTCGGACAGGCGGTCACCGGGGAGCTGTTTTTT. Translating gives CASSVGQAVTGELFF.